Following are 18 T cell receptor beta chains from one sample sequenced in a study of beta chain features in type 1 diabetes. Study-wide findings and caveats: All four CD4+ subsets from Type 1 diabetes patients carried moderately but significantly shorter TCRB CDR3s.

Their target antigens are unknown. Expressed TCRB transcripts were sequenced, since all the RNA that had been isolated was reverse transcribed. Method: immunoSEQ multiplex PCR; TCRdb's copy keeps in-frame clones and lacks some. Of approximately 17,000 clones listed, roughly two thirds are singletons. Sequenced material: stem cell memory CD4+ T cells from blood. The receptors shown here come from a man younger than 45 with type 1 diabetes.

The genes are TRBV9 and TRBJ2-3; D is perhaps TRBD1 (5 bases). The germline CDR1 and CDR2 sequences are SGDLS and YYNGEE. The CDR3 has 14 amino acids. Between the trimmed V and J ends, which lost 0 bases and 2 bases, there was a span of 7 bases. The DNA of the CDR3 is TGTGCCAGCAGCGTAGGGGGCTCCACAGATACGCAGTATTTT. This sequence encodes CASSVGGSTDTQYF. Full variable domain (missing parts from reference TRBV9 and TRBJ2-3): DSGVTQTPKHLITATGQRVTLRCSPRSGDLSVYWYQQSLDQGLQFLIQYYNGEERAKGNILERFSAQQFPDLHSELNLSSLELGDSALYFCASSVGGSTDTQYFGPGTRLTVL.

The sample holds one count of this clone. The gene calls are TRBV4-3 and TRBJ1-1; 11 nucleotides align to TRBD1. Trimming cost V 5 bases and J 3 bases; bases outside gene matches: 2. This CDR3 contains 14 residues. CDR1 is LGHNA and CDR2 is YSLEER in the germline V gene. CDR3 residues: CASSGQGAYTEAFF. The CDR3 DNA sequence: TGCGCCAGCAGCGGACAGGGGGCCTACACTGAAGCTTTCTTT.

The chain employs TRBV30 and TRBJ2-3, with 7 bases that match TRBD1. The CDR3 sequence is 14 residues long. CDR1 is GTSNPN, CDR2 SVGIG, per germline (reference sequence). J gave up 1 base and V 6 bases, and 7 bases lay outside the gene matches. DNA for the CDR3: TGTGCCTGCCCCCGCCAGGGGGGCACAGATACGCAGTATTTT. This codes for CACPRQGGTDTQYF. The full variable domain, its missing parts supplied by reference TRBV30 and TRBJ2-3, is SQTIHQWPATLVQPVGSPLSLECTVEGTSNPNLYWYRQAAGRGLQLLFYSVGIGQISSEVPQNLSASRPQDRQFILSSKKLLLSDSGFYLCACPRQGGTDTQYFGPGTRLTVL.

This rearrangement joins TRBV2 to TRBJ1-5, with D unresolved. The germline gives CDR1 SNHLY, CDR2 FYNNEI. The CDR3 length is 15 residues. V was clipped by 3 bases and J by 6 bases, with 15 bases between them. The CDR3 loop is CASSELVRLSQPQHF. The CDR3 DNA follows: TGTGCCAGCAGTGAGTTGGTCAGGCTAAGTCAGCCCCAGCATTTT. The variable domain in full, with the rest retrieved from reference TRBV2 and TRBJ1-5, is EPEVTQTPSHQVTQMGQEVILRCVPISNHLYFYWYRQILGQKVEFLVSFYNNEISEKSEIFDDQFSVERPDGSNFTLKIRSTKLEDSAMYFCASSELVRLSQPQHFGDGTRLSIL.

The chain links TRBV2 to TRBJ2-5; no reliable D call. The J call may be faulty, since TRBJ2-7 better matches the DNA end. The CDR3 sequence is 13 residues long. Germline CDR1 SNHLY, CDR2 FYNNEI. The CDR3 nucleotides are TGTGCCAGCAGTGAAGACAGTTCCTACGAGCAGTACTTC. This sequence encodes CASSEDSSYEQYF.

Only a few counts were recorded for this clone. The V gene is TRBV7-9, the J gene TRBJ2-3; TRBD2 matches 8 bases. This CDR3 spans 14 amino acids. The V gene's germline CDR1 is SEHNR and CDR2 FQNEAQ (reference sequence). Germline trimming cut 3 bases from V and 4 bases from J; bases unmatched to any gene: 3. The CDR3 DNA sequence: TGTGCCAGCAGCTTTACTAGCGGCGCAGATACGCAGTATTTT. Translation gives CASSFTSGADTQYF.

The sample holds a few counts of this clone. The chain links TRBV5-8 to TRBJ1-1; possible D gene TRBD1, 5 bases. Germline values: CDR1 SGHTS, CDR2 YDEGEE. The CDR3 is 13 residues long. Deletions cut 5 bases from V and 2 bases from J, with 10 bases between. The CDR3 DNA sequence: TGTGCCAGCAGTCGGACACGTAACACTGAAGCTTTCTTT. Translated, it gives CASSRTRNTEAFF.

The J gene is TRBJ2-5, the V gene TRBV29-1; maybe TRBD1 (6 bases). Germline V gene data show CDR1 as SQVTM and CDR2 as ANQGSEA. Deletions cut 5 bases from V and 2 bases from J, with 9 bases between. The CDR3 sequence is 12 residues long. DNA of the CDR3: TGCAGCGTTAACAGGGAGCAAGAGACCCAGTACTTC. Translation: CSVNREQETQYF.

The V and J genes are TRBV7-3 and TRBJ2-1; D gene unclear. Between the trimmed V and J ends, which lost 3 bases and 5 bases, there was a span of 11 bases. This CDR3 spans 14 amino acids. Germline V gives CDR1 SGHTA, CDR2 FQGTGA. The CDR3 region is CASSLSLSNNEQFF. Written as DNA, the CDR3 is TGTGCCAGCAGCTTGAGCCTATCCAACAATGAGCAGTTCTTC.

This clone was observed once. The chain couples TRBV7-2 to TRBJ1-2, with TRBD1 matching 8 bases. The CDR3 has 14 amino acids. V shed 5 bases and J 7 bases; nucleotides not matched to a gene: 9. Germline loops: CDR1 SGHTA, CDR2 FQGNSA. CDR3 DNA sequence: TGTGCCAGCAGCCAACGACAGGGGTTAGGTGGCTACACCTTC. It is translated as CASSQRQGLGGYTF.

This chain connects TRBV5-4 to TRBJ2-1, with TRBD2 matching over 10 bases. V gave up 5 bases and J gave up 9 bases; unmatched junction bases: 11. CDR3 length equals 15 residues. From germline, CDR1 is SGHNT and CDR2 YYREEE (reference sequence). CDR3 residues: CASSPPVAGGGEQFF. The CDR3 DNA sequence: TGTGCCAGCAGTCCCCCCGTAGCGGGGGGAGGTGAGCAGTTCTTC.

This chain links TRBV7-2 with TRBJ2-5; 8 bases align to TRBD1. The CDR3 is 16 amino acids. V was clipped by 4 bases and J by 1 base; unmatched bases: 8. Germline V gene data show CDR1 as SGHTA and CDR2 as FQGNSA. CDR3 amino acids: CASSYDRGPRQETQYF. The CDR3, as DNA: TGTGCCAGCAGCTATGACAGGGGCCCCCGCCAAGAGACCCAGTACTTC.

This clone showed up just once. V is TRBV18 and J is TRBJ2-2; 10 bases are a match to TRBD1. The J segment lost 4 bases and the V segment lost 3 bases, leaving 2 bases of the junction unmatched. Germline values: CDR1 KGHSH, CDR2 LQKENI. This CDR3 has 15 residues. The CDR3 nucleotides read TGTGCCAGCTCACCGGGACAGGGGTTCACCGGGGAGCTGTTTTTT. Translation gives CASSPGQGFTGELFF. The entire variable domain, with the rest obtained from reference TRBV18 and TRBJ2-2, is as follows: NAGVMQNPRHLVRRRGQEARLRCSPMKGHSHVYWYRQLPEEGLKFMVYLQKENIIDESGMPKERFSAEFPKEGPSILRIQQVVRGDSAAYFCASSPGQGFTGELFFGEGSRLTVL.

The chain recombines TRBV4-3 with TRBJ2-7; D might be TRBD1 (6 bases). The V end lost 0 bases, the J end lost 5 bases, and 11 bases lay between the germline ends. Germline V gene sequence: CDR1 LGHNA, CDR2 YSLEER. The CDR3 runs 14 residues. The CDR3 sequence: CASSQDTGHHEQYF. The CDR3 DNA follows: TGCGCCAGCAGCCAAGATACAGGGCACCACGAGCAGTACTTC.

The V and J genes are TRBV5-1 and TRBJ2-4, with D perhaps matching TRBD1 (6 bases). Between the trimmed V and J ends, which lost 7 bases and 4 bases, there was a span of 21 bases. Germline V gene data show CDR1 as SGHRS and CDR2 as YFSETQ. This CDR3 has 16 residues. The CDR3 DNA reads as TGCGCCAGCTCTCCCTTGGTGGGGGCACCGAAAAACATTCAGTACTTC. Protein: CASSPLVGAPKNIQYF.

The chain carries TRBV6-5 and TRBJ2-7, with 8 bases fitting TRBD1. The CDR3 runs to 14 residues. V dropped 5 bases and J dropped 3; count of bases not matched to a gene: 6. Germline CDR1 and CDR2: MNHEY and SVGAGI. CDR3 in amino acids: CASSPGDRIYEQYF. CDR3 nucleotide sequence: TGTGCCAGCAGTCCCGGGGACAGGATCTACGAGCAGTACTTC.

The chain uses TRBV4-1 and TRBJ1-5; maybe TRBD1 (6 bases). CDR1 and CDR2 from the germline V gene are MGHRA and YSYEKL. This CDR3 comprises 15 residues. The V end was cut by 4 bases, the J end by 5 bases, with 15 bases between. The CDR3 sequence: CASSPQGQGDQPQHF. The CDR3 nucleotides read TGCGCCAGCAGCCCCCAGGGGCAAGGGGATCAGCCCCAGCATTTT.

The V and J genes are TRBV5-6 and TRBJ2-5; 7 bases agree with TRBD1. This CDR3 is 14 amino acids long. Losses at the gene ends were 3 bases for V and 7 bases for J; bases not matched to a gene: 9. The germline gives CDR1 SGHDT, CDR2 YYEEEE. The CDR3 sequence: CASSWGTVTGTQYF. The CDR3 region has the DNA TGTGCCAGCAGCTGGGGGACAGTCACCGGGACCCAGTACTTC.